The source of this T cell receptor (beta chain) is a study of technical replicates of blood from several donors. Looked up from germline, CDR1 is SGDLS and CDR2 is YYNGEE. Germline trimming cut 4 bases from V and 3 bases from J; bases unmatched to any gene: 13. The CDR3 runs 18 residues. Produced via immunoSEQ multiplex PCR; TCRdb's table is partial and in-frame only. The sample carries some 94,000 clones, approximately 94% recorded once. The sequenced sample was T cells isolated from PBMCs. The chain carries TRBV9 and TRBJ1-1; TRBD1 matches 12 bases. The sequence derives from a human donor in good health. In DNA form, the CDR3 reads TGTGCCAGCAGCTCAACCCTCGGGACAGGGGGCGCGGACACTGAAGCTTTCTTT. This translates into CASSSTLGTGGADTEAFF.